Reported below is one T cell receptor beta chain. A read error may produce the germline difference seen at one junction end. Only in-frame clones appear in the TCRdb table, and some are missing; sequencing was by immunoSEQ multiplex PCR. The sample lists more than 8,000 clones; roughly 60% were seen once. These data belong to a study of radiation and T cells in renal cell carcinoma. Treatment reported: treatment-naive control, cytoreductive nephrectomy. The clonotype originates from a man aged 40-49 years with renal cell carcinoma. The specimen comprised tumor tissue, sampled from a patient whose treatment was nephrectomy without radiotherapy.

The CDR3, as DNA: TGTGCCAGCGGTTACCCGGGCACCGGGGAGCTGTTTTTT. It specifies CASGYPGTGELFF. The V gene is TRBV6-5, the J gene TRBJ2-2, with D unresolved. The germline V gene has CDR1 MNHEY and CDR2 SVGAGI. There are 13 residues in the CDR3.